A selection of T cell receptor beta chains follows, all from one sample in a study of blood T cell repertoires in COVID-19. The assay was immunoSEQ multiplex PCR, and TCRdb's table has in-frame clones only and misses some. The sample gives about 400,000 clones, 85% to 90% of which show up once; around 1.7% is in the top ten. Sequencing was carried out using PBMCs or T cells enriched from blood (not recorded which). Receptor source: a woman in her twenties or thirties who had recovered from COVID-19. Each CDR3 is given with its conserved first and last residue. The D gene is left open where the match is weak. Size values are once, few and many counts, or a class for expanded clones, and some rows have none.

J gene: TRBJ2-2; V gene: TRBV24-1; clone size: NA; D gene: TRBD2; CDR3 protein: CATSYASGRGRTGELFF; CDR3 DNA: TGTGCCACCAGTTATGCTAGCGGGAGAGGAAGAACCGGGGAGCTGTTTTTT
J gene: TRBJ2-7; V gene: TRBV5-6; clone size: NA; D gene: TRBD1; CDR3 protein: CASSLTGQGFLYEQYF; CDR3 DNA: TGTGCCAGCAGCTTAACCGGACAGGGCTTTCTATACGAGCAGTACTTC
J gene: TRBJ1-1; V gene: TRBV6-5; clone size: NA; D gene: NA; CDR3 protein: CASWLAGNTEAFF; CDR3 DNA: TGTGCCAGCTGGTTAGCGGGGAACACTGAAGCTTTCTTT
J gene: TRBJ2-1; V gene: TRBV4-3; clone size: once; D gene: TRBD2; CDR3 protein: CASSQDGAGGYNEQFF; CDR3 DNA: TGCGCCAGCAGCCAAGATGGGGCGGGGGGTTACAATGAGCAGTTCTTC
J gene: TRBJ1-3; V gene: TRBV2; clone size: NA; D gene: NA; CDR3 protein: CASSLTGSGNTIYF; CDR3 DNA: TGTGCCAGCAGTTTAACCGGGTCTGGAAACACCATATATTTT
J gene: TRBJ1-1; V gene: TRBV4-1; clone size: NA; D gene: TRBD1; CDR3 protein: CASSQDSAGQGARRNTEAFF; CDR3 DNA: TGCGCCAGCAGCCAAGATTCTGCCGGACAGGGGGCGCGAAGAAACACTGAAGCTTTCTTT
J gene: TRBJ2-1; V gene: TRBV19; clone size: NA; D gene: NA; CDR3 protein: CASSIVSGAYNEQFF; CDR3 DNA: TGTGCCAGTAGTATAGTTAGCGGAGCCTACAATGAGCAGTTCTTC
J gene: TRBJ1-1; V gene: TRBV28; clone size: NA; D gene: NA; CDR3 protein: CASSPPRRAREAFF; CDR3 DNA: TGTGCCAGCAGTCCGCCGCGGAGGGCCAGAGAGGCTTTCTTT
J gene: TRBJ1-1; V gene: TRBV24-1; clone size: NA; D gene: NA; CDR3 protein: CATSDTDTEAFF; CDR3 DNA: TGTGCCACCAGTGATACTGACACTGAAGCTTTCTTT
J gene: TRBJ2-1; V gene: TRBV7-8; clone size: NA; D gene: NA; CDR3 protein: CASSLGANEQFF; CDR3 DNA: TGTGCCAGCAGCTTAGGGGCAAATGAGCAGTTCTTC
J gene: TRBJ2-2; V gene: TRBV18; clone size: NA; D gene: NA; CDR3 protein: CASSPVRGLTGELFF; CDR3 DNA: TGTGCCAGCTCACCCGTCAGGGGTCTCACCGGGGAGCTGTTTTTT
J gene: TRBJ2-5; V gene: TRBV19; clone size: NA; D gene: NA; CDR3 protein: CASSRRSGETQYF; CDR3 DNA: TGTGCCAGTAGTAGGAGGTCAGGCGAGACCCAGTACTTC
J gene: TRBJ2-1; V gene: TRBV30; clone size: NA; D gene: TRBD2; CDR3 protein: CAWSGSLAGAEQFF; CDR3 DNA: TGTGCCTGGAGTGGGTCCCTAGCGGGAGCTGAGCAGTTCTTC
J gene: TRBJ1-2; V gene: TRBV9; clone size: NA; D gene: NA; CDR3 protein: CASSTRGNGYTF; CDR3 DNA: TGTGCCAGCAGCACCAGGGGTAATGGCTACACCTTC
J gene: TRBJ1-2; V gene: TRBV29-1; clone size: NA; D gene: TRBD1; CDR3 protein: CSVDGQGMDGYTF; CDR3 DNA: TGCAGCGTTGATGGACAGGGGATGGATGGCTACACCTTC
J gene: TRBJ1-2; V gene: TRBV28; clone size: NA; D gene: NA; CDR3 protein: CASSLGPPGYTF; CDR3 DNA: TGTGCCAGCAGTTTGGGCCCGCCCGGCTACACCTTC
J gene: TRBJ1-1; V gene: TRBV12-5; clone size: NA; D gene: NA; CDR3 protein: CASGLVQGTEAFF; CDR3 DNA: TGTGCTAGTGGTTTGGTACAGGGCACTGAAGCTTTCTTT
J gene: TRBJ1-1; V gene: TRBV7-2; clone size: NA; D gene: NA; CDR3 protein: CASSLGGTFYTEAFF; CDR3 DNA: TGTGCCAGCAGCTTAGGGGGGACATTCTACACTGAAGCTTTCTTT
J gene: TRBJ1-2; V gene: TRBV15; clone size: NA; D gene: NA; CDR3 protein: CATSAGGGNYGYTF; CDR3 DNA: TGTGCCACCAGCGCGGGCGGGGGAAACTATGGCTACACCTTC
J gene: TRBJ1-5; V gene: TRBV3-1/TRBV3-2; clone size: NA; D gene: TRBD1; CDR3 protein: CASSPRLPGTGDQPQHF; CDR3 DNA: TGTGCCAGCAGCCCTAGACTCCCGGGGACAGGGGACCAGCCCCAGCATTTT
J gene: TRBJ1-1; V gene: TRBV30; clone size: once; D gene: NA; CDR3 protein: CAWTLSAVEAFF; CDR3 DNA: TGTGCCTGGACTCTCTCGGCGGTAGAAGCTTTCTTT
J gene: TRBJ1-2; V gene: TRBV6-5; clone size: NA; D gene: NA; CDR3 protein: CASSSTGYGYTF; CDR3 DNA: TGTGCCAGCAGTTCCACAGGCTATGGCTACACCTTC
J gene: TRBJ2-1; V gene: TRBV27; clone size: NA; D gene: NA; CDR3 protein: CATRQSYNEQFF; CDR3 DNA: TGTGCCACCCGACAGTCCTACAATGAGCAGTTCTTC
J gene: TRBJ1-5; V gene: TRBV6-5; clone size: NA; D gene: TRBD1; CDR3 protein: CASSRVDRGQPQHF; CDR3 DNA: TGTGCCAGCAGTCGAGTGGACAGGGGTCAGCCCCAGCATTTT
J gene: TRBJ2-7; V gene: TRBV20-1; clone size: few; D gene: NA; CDR3 protein: CSASSYRAYEQYF; CDR3 DNA: TGCAGTGCTAGTAGCTACAGGGCATACGAGCAGTACTTC
J gene: TRBJ2-6; V gene: TRBV10-3; clone size: NA; D gene: TRBD1; CDR3 protein: CAISPTGTGVLGANVLTF; CDR3 DNA: TGTGCCATCAGTCCCACCGGGACAGGGGTTTTAGGGGCCAACGTCCTGACTTTC
J gene: TRBJ2-1; V gene: TRBV5-4; clone size: NA; D gene: TRBD2; CDR3 protein: CASSPGAASGRGNEQFF; CDR3 DNA: TGTGCCAGCAGCCCGGGTGCGGCTAGCGGGAGGGGCAATGAGCAGTTCTTC
J gene: TRBJ2-1; V gene: TRBV10-3; clone size: once; D gene: NA; CDR3 protein: CAISDQGDNEQFF; CDR3 DNA: TGTGCCATCAGTGATCAGGGTGACAATGAGCAGTTCTTC
J gene: TRBJ2-7; V gene: TRBV3-1/TRBV3-2; clone size: NA; D gene: NA; CDR3 protein: CASSPESGYEQYF; CDR3 DNA: TGTGCCAGCAGCCCCGAGTCGGGCTACGAGCAGTACTTC
J gene: TRBJ2-1; V gene: TRBV19; clone size: NA; D gene: TRBD2; CDR3 protein: CASSGLAGPYNEQFF; CDR3 DNA: TGTGCCAGTAGTGGACTAGCTGGGCCCTACAATGAGCAGTTCTTC
J gene: TRBJ2-1; V gene: TRBV28; clone size: NA; D gene: TRBD1; CDR3 protein: CASSLFPGQGNNEQFF; CDR3 DNA: TGTGCCAGCAGTTTATTTCCGGGACAGGGGAACAATGAGCAGTTCTTC
J gene: TRBJ1-3; V gene: TRBV9; clone size: once; D gene: NA; CDR3 protein: CASSHDRFGRNTIYF; CDR3 DNA: TGTGCCAGCAGCCACGACAGGTTTGGTAGAAACACCATATATTTT
J gene: TRBJ1-1; V gene: TRBV7-9; clone size: NA; D gene: NA; CDR3 protein: CASRGENTEAFF; CDR3 DNA: TGTGCAAGCAGGGGCGAGAACACTGAAGCTTTCTTT
J gene: TRBJ1-1; V gene: TRBV5-1; clone size: NA; D gene: NA; CDR3 protein: CASRVLDRPNTEAFF; CDR3 DNA: TGCGCCAGCCGAGTCCTAGACAGACCGAACACTGAAGCTTTCTTT
J gene: TRBJ2-7; V gene: TRBV28; clone size: NA; D gene: NA; CDR3 protein: CASSPGLYEQYF; CDR3 DNA: TGTGCCAGCAGTCCAGGGTTATACGAGCAGTACTTC
J gene: TRBJ1-4; V gene: TRBV18; clone size: NA; D gene: TRBD1; CDR3 protein: CASSPRTGGIGEKLFF; CDR3 DNA: TGTGCCAGCTCACCAAGGACAGGGGGCATAGGTGAAAAACTGTTTTTT
J gene: TRBJ1-2; V gene: TRBV12-3/TRBV12-4; clone size: NA; D gene: NA; CDR3 protein: CASSSDGGYGYTF; CDR3 DNA: TGTGCCAGCAGTTCGGACGGGGGATATGGCTACACCTTC
J gene: TRBJ1-3; V gene: TRBV20-1; clone size: NA; D gene: NA; CDR3 protein: CSASHGWGEGNTIYF; CDR3 DNA: TGCAGTGCTAGTCATGGGTGGGGAGAAGGAAACACCATATATTTT
J gene: TRBJ2-7; V gene: TRBV5-1; clone size: NA; D gene: TRBD1; CDR3 protein: CASSDSQGNEQYF; CDR3 DNA: TGCGCCAGCAGCGACTCACAGGGGAACGAGCAGTACTTC
J gene: TRBJ1-4; V gene: TRBV3-1/TRBV3-2; clone size: NA; D gene: NA; CDR3 protein: CASSQDRGGEKLFF; CDR3 DNA: TGTGCCAGCAGCCAAGACAGGGGTGGAGAAAAACTGTTTTTT
J gene: TRBJ1-1; V gene: TRBV10-2; clone size: NA; D gene: TRBD1; CDR3 protein: CASSRAGQGNTEAFF; CDR3 DNA: TGCGCCAGCAGTCGAGCGGGACAGGGGAACACTGAAGCTTTCTTT
J gene: TRBJ1-2; V gene: TRBV12-3/TRBV12-4; clone size: few; D gene: NA; CDR3 protein: CASSLGRNYGYTF; CDR3 DNA: TGTGCCAGCAGTTTAGGCAGAAACTATGGCTACACCTTC
J gene: TRBJ1-3; V gene: TRBV7-9; clone size: once; D gene: NA; CDR3 protein: CASLGGFGNTIYF; CDR3 DNA: TGTGCCAGCCTAGGGGGTTTTGGAAACACCATATATTTT
J gene: TRBJ1-5; V gene: TRBV6-2/TRBV6-3; clone size: NA; D gene: NA; CDR3 protein: CASSSSVQPSSQPQHF; CDR3 DNA: TGTGCCAGCAGTTCATCGGTACAGCCCTCAAGTCAGCCCCAGCATTTT
J gene: TRBJ1-1; V gene: TRBV30; clone size: NA; D gene: NA; CDR3 protein: CAWSPRLNTEAFF; CDR3 DNA: TGTGCCTGGAGTCCCAGATTGAACACTGAAGCTTTCTTT
J gene: TRBJ2-7; V gene: TRBV3-1/TRBV3-2; clone size: NA; D gene: NA; CDR3 protein: CASSQDVSYEQYF; CDR3 DNA: TGTGCCAGCAGCCAAGATGTTTCTTACGAGCAGTACTTC
J gene: TRBJ1-1; V gene: TRBV30; clone size: NA; D gene: NA; CDR3 protein: CAWKQGATEAFF; CDR3 DNA: TGTGCCTGGAAACAGGGAGCCACTGAAGCTTTCTTT
J gene: TRBJ2-1; V gene: TRBV27; clone size: once; D gene: TRBD2; CDR3 protein: CASSRGGNSYNEQFF; CDR3 DNA: TGTGCCAGCAGCCGCGGGGGGAACTCCTACAATGAGCAGTTCTTC
J gene: TRBJ2-3; V gene: TRBV18; clone size: NA; D gene: TRBD2; CDR3 protein: CASSHSLADASDTQYF; CDR3 DNA: TGTGCCAGCTCACACTCGCTAGCGGACGCGAGCGATACGCAGTATTTT
J gene: TRBJ1-2; V gene: TRBV15; clone size: NA; D gene: NA; CDR3 protein: CATSRDVLEGRLDGYTF; CDR3 DNA: TGTGCCACCAGCAGAGATGTATTGGAGGGGCGATTGGATGGCTACACCTTC
J gene: TRBJ1-2; V gene: TRBV12-3/TRBV12-4; clone size: NA; D gene: NA; CDR3 protein: CASFLRGSYGYTF; CDR3 DNA: TGTGCCAGCTTCCTTCGGGGGTCCTATGGCTACACCTTC
J gene: TRBJ2-3; V gene: TRBV10-3; clone size: NA; D gene: NA; CDR3 protein: CAINARDKAHTGGTDTQYF; CDR3 DNA: TGTGCCATCAATGCCCGGGACAAGGCCCACACCGGAGGCACAGATACGCAGTATTTT
J gene: TRBJ1-1; V gene: TRBV7-9; clone size: NA; D gene: NA; CDR3 protein: CASSGSPGFEIRNTEAFF; CDR3 DNA: TGTGCCAGCAGCGGGAGTCCGGGCTTCGAAATCCGGAACACTGAAGCTTTCTTT
J gene: TRBJ2-7; V gene: TRBV7-9; clone size: NA; D gene: NA; CDR3 protein: CASSLVAGASSYEQYF; CDR3 DNA: TGTGCCAGCAGCTTAGTGGCGGGCGCTAGTTCCTACGAGCAGTACTTC